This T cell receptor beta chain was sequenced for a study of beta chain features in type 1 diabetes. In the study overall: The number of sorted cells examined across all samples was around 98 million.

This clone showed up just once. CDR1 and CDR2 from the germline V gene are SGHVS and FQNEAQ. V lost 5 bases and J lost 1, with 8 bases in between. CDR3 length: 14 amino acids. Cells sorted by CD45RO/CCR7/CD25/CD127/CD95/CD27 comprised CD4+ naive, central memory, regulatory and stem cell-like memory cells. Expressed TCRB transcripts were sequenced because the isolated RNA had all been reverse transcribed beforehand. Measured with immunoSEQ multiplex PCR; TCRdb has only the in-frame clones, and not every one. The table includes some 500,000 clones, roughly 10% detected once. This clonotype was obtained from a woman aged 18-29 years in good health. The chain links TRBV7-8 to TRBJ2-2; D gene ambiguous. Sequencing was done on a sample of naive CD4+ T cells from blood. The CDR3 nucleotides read TGTGCCAGCAGCCCCCGGCAGAACACCGGGGAGCTGTTTTTT. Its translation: CASSPRQNTGELFF.